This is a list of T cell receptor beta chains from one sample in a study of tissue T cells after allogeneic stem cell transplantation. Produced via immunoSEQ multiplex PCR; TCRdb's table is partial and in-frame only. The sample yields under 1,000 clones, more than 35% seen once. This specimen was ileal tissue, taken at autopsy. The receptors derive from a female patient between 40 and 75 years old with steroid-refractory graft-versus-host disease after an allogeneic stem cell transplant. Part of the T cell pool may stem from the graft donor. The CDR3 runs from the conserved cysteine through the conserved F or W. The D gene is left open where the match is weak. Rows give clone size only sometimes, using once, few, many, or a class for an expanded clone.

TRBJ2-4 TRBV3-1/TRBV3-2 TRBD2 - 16 CASSQASGGVKNIQYF TGTGCCAGCAGCCAGGCTAGCGGGGGAGTCAAAAACATTCAGTACTTC
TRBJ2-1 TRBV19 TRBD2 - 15 CASREGLGGLREQFF TGTGCCAGTAGGGAGGGGTTGGGAGGGCTTCGGGAGCAGTTCTTC
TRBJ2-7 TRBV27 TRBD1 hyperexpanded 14 CASSLMTGVYEQYF TGTGCCAGCAGTTTGATGACAGGGGTCTACGAGCAGTACTTC
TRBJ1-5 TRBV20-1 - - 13 CSASTVSNQPQHF TGCAGTGCTAGTACTGTTAGCAATCAGCCCCAGCATTTT
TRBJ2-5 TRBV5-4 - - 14 CASSPDGRWETQYF TGTGCCAGCAGCCCGGACGGACGATGGGAGACCCAGTACTTC
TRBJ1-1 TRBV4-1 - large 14 CASSQDLGAGEAFF TGCGCCAGCAGCCAAGATCTGGGGGCAGGGGAAGCTTTCTTT
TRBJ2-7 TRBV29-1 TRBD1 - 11 CSGGQGYGQYF TGCAGCGGTGGACAGGGGTACGGGCAGTACTTC
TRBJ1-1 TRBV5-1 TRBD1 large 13 CASSPGGRTEAFF TGCGCCAGCAGCCCAGGGGGCCGGACTGAAGCTTTCTTT
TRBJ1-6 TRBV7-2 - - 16 CASSPVSYVHNSPLHF TGTGCCAGCAGCCCCGTGAGCTACGTCCATAATTCACCCCTCCACTTT
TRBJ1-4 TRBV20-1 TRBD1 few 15 CSAIDRVGDNEKLFF TGCAGTGCTATTGACAGGGTGGGGGATAATGAAAAACTGTTTTTT